This entry describes one T cell receptor beta chain. This sample was included in a study of blood T cell repertoires in COVID-19. The CDR3 covers 16 residues. The germline gives CDR1 MNHEY, CDR2 SMNVEV (reference sequence). V lost 2 bases to trimming and J lost 6 bases; unmatched junction nucleotides: 5. Generated by immunoSEQ multiplex PCR, the TCRdb table keeps only in-frame clones and is missing some. The sample holds about 140,000 clones, less than 80% seen once. The TCR originated in a man in his 60s with acute or convalescent COVID-19. The rearrangement uses TRBV27 and TRBJ2-5, with 14 positions matching TRBD2. The sample taken for sequencing was peripheral blood. The CDR3 is CASSLGGTSGRKTQYF. The CDR3 coding sequence is TGTGCCAGCAGTTTAGGAGGGACTAGCGGGAGAAAGACCCAGTACTTC.